What follows describes a single T cell receptor (beta chain). Primers included in the PCR were 60 Vbeta and 13 Jbeta primers. TCRdb's table, derived via immunoSEQ multiplex PCR, lists solely in-frame clones and lacks some. The table includes about 120,000 clones, 70% to 80% detected once. The source of the sample is a study of cytomegalovirus exposure and HLA in healthy donors. The V and J ends lost 4 bases and 10 bases, in that order; junction bases with no gene match: 11. The CDR3 covers 14 residues. CDR1 and CDR2 from the germline V gene are MGHDK and SYGVNS. The V call is TRBV25-1, the J call TRBJ1-1; 8 bases fit TRBD1. The sample consisted of PBMCs. The origin of this receptor is a woman younger than 35 in good health and CMV-seronegative. CDR3 in amino acids: CASSGTGWLLGAFF. The CDR3 DNA follows: TGTGCCAGCAGTGGGACAGGGTGGCTTCTTGGAGCTTTCTTT. The full variable domain, in which reference TRBV25-1 and TRBJ1-1 provide the parts outside the CDR3, is EADIYQTPRYLVIGTGKKITLECSQTMGHDKMYWYQQDPGMELHLIHYSYGVNSTEKGDLSSESTVSRIRTEHFPLTLESARPSHTSQYLCASSGTGWLLGAFFGQGTRLTVV.